The next 27 T cell receptor beta chains were all read from a single sample in a study of blood T cell repertoires in COVID-19. Clones were read by immunoSEQ multiplex PCR, and TCRdb kept only the in-frame ones, dropping some. The data contain 100,000 to 120,000 clones, 85% to 90% of them singletons. Sequenced: peripheral blood. Receptors originate from a woman aged 50 to 60 with acute or convalescent COVID-19.

This clone was found a few times. The rearrangement uses TRBV6-2 or TRBV6-3 and TRBJ1-1, with D uncertain. Germline CDR1 and CDR2: MNHEY and SVGEGT. Trimming removed 1 base at V and 5 bases at J, with 8 bases between. The CDR3 sequence is 13 residues long. The CDR3 loop is CASSYFGDTEAFF. The CDR3 nucleotides are TGTGCCAGCAGTTACTTCGGGGATACTGAAGCTTTCTTT.

The chain carries TRBV12-3 or TRBV12-4 and TRBJ1-6; possibly TRBD1 for D (5 bases). Trimming left V 5 bases short and J 9 bases short, with 11 bases between. The CDR3 consists of 13 residues. The CDR3 nucleotides read TGTGCCAGCAGTCTCCAGGGTGGTTCACCCCTCCACTTT. It translates to CASSLQGGSPLHF.

In this sample, this clone turned up once. The rearrangement links TRBV7-9 to TRBJ2-2, with D uncertain. The CDR3 loop spans 16 amino acids. CDR1 is SEHNR and CDR2 is FQNEAQ in the germline V gene (reference sequence). The V gene lost 2 bases and the J gene lost 1 base, with 11 bases spanning the gap. CDR3 sequence (DNA): TGTGCCAGCAGCTTATTACGGAGCCTGAACACCGGGGAGCTGTTTTTT. Residues: CASSLLRSLNTGELFF.

The CDR3 protein is CASSQETTGISGNTIYF. CDR3 nucleotides: TGTGCCAGCAGCCAAGAGACGACAGGAATCTCTGGAAACACCATATATTTT. The chain links TRBV3-1 (or the pseudogene TRBV3-2) to TRBJ1-3; a possible D gene is TRBD1 (6 bases). V was cut by 0 bases and J by 0 bases, with 12 bases left in between. Germline V gene lookup returns CDR1 LGHDT and CDR2 YNNKEL (reference sequence). The CDR3 consists of 17 residues.

The chain joins TRBV18 to TRBJ1-5; D unresolved. CDR3 length equals 18 residues. CDR1 is KGHSH, CDR2 LQKENI, per germline. The V and J ends lost 2 bases and 0 bases respectively, with 17 bases between them. The CDR3 loop is CASSPSAGRQYSNQPQHF. The CDR3 coding sequence is TGTGCCAGCTCACCATCGGCAGGCCGCCAATATAGCAATCAGCCCCAGCATTTT.

The CDR3 spells CASSSTSGSLEQYF. The DNA for the CDR3 is TGTGCCAGTAGTAGTACTAGCGGGAGTTTGGAGCAGTACTTC. The chain has TRBV19 and TRBJ2-7; 11 bases map to TRBD2. Germline CDR1 LNHDA, CDR2 SQIVND (reference sequence). CDR3 length: 14 amino acids. V lost 4 bases, J lost 7 bases, and 6 bases stayed unmatched. The variable domain in full, completed from reference TRBV19 and TRBJ2-7, reads DGGITQSPKYLFRKEGQNVTLSCEQNLNHDAMYWYRQDPGQGLRLIYYSQIVNDFQKGDIAEGYSVSREKKESFPLTVTSAQKNPTAFYLCASSSTSGSLEQYFGPGTRLTVT.

V is TRBV7-8 and J is TRBJ2-1, with 10 bases that match TRBD1. The germline CDR1 and CDR2 sequences are SGHVS and FQNEAQ. The CDR3 totals 15 residues. Losses at the gene ends were 6 bases for V and 4 bases for J; bases not matched to a gene: 6. CDR3 amino acids: CASRSGTGVYNEQFF. The CDR3 DNA sequence: TGTGCCAGCAGGTCCGGGACAGGGGTATACAATGAGCAGTTCTTC.

The chain combines TRBV9 with TRBJ1-5; 9 bases agree with TRBD1. The V gene end was trimmed by 2 bases and the J gene end by 3 bases; junction bases not matched to a gene: 3. Per the germline V gene, CDR1 is SGDLS and CDR2 is YYNGEE. The CDR3 has 15 amino acids. The CDR3 loop reads CASSVGQGINQPQHF. The CDR3, as DNA: TGTGCCAGCAGCGTGGGACAGGGCATCAATCAGCCCCAGCATTTT.

The V call is TRBV24-1, the J call TRBJ1-5; D possibly corresponds to TRBD1 (5 bases). Germline CDR1 reads KGHDR; CDR2 reads SFDVKD. The CDR3 consists of 13 residues. V was trimmed by 5 bases and J by 6 bases, leaving 10 bases between them. The CDR3 reads CATSGRGVQPQHF. CDR3 in DNA: TGTGCCACCAGTGGGAGGGGCGTTCAGCCCCAGCATTTT.

This chain links TRBV19 with TRBJ2-1, with TRBD1 matching over 8 bases. The ends lost 9 bases at V and 10 bases at J; junction bases unmatched: 5. The germline V gene encodes CDR1 LNHDA and CDR2 SQIVND (reference sequence). The CDR3 loop spans 11 amino acids. CDR3 residues: CASGTGSEQFF. CDR3 DNA sequence: TGTGCCAGCGGGACAGGATCGGAGCAGTTCTTC.

This chain links TRBV11-2 with TRBJ1-5; D ambiguous. The germline V gene encodes CDR1 SGHAT and CDR2 FQNNGV. The V end was cut by 1 base, the J end by 5 bases, with 12 bases between. The CDR3 sequence is 15 residues long. CDR3 region: CASSLGAMSDQPQHF. CDR3 sequence (DNA): TGTGCCAGCAGCTTAGGAGCCATGAGCGATCAGCCCCAGCATTTT.

The CDR3 region is CASSLVPDFNTGELFF. The CDR3 DNA reads TGCGCCAGCAGCTTGGTTCCGGACTTTAACACCGGGGAGCTGTTTTTT. The chain employs TRBV5-1 and TRBJ2-2, with a possible D match to TRBD2 (5 bases). Trimming pared 0 bases from V and 2 bases from J, leaving 11 bases between. The CDR3 is 16 amino acids. CDR1 is SGHRS, CDR2 YFSETQ, per germline.

The chain joins TRBV6-5 to TRBJ1-4; the match to TRBD1 covers 7 bases. This CDR3 is 15 amino acids long. Germline CDR1 and CDR2: MNHEY and SVGAGI. J was trimmed by 2 bases and V by 6 bases; bases with no gene match: 6. The CDR3: CASRRSTGTNEKLFF. The CDR3 coding sequence is TGTGCCAGCAGGAGATCGACAGGGACTAATGAAAAACTGTTTTTT.

J is TRBJ2-7 and V is TRBV2; D is possibly TRBD2 (6 bases). The CDR3 length is 14 residues. Looked up from germline, CDR1 is SNHLY and CDR2 is FYNNEI. Trimming cost V 3 bases and J 7 bases, with 16 bases left between them. The CDR3 protein is CASSEGSGPSEQYF. The CDR3 region has the DNA TGTGCCAGCAGTGAGGGTAGCGGCCCCAGTGAGCAGTACTTC.

The chain carries TRBV28 and TRBJ2-7; 10 bases match TRBD1. This CDR3 is built from 13 residues. V lost 8 bases and J lost 2; bases outside the gene matches: 3. Germline CDR1 is MDHEN and CDR2 is SYDVKM. This CDR3 is CASSGTGAYEQYF. In DNA, the CDR3 is TGTGCCAGCTCCGGGACAGGGGCCTACGAGCAGTACTTC.

The CDR3 spells CASSLMGGEQPQHF. CDR3 nucleotides: TGTGCCAGCAGCTTAATGGGAGGGGAGCAGCCCCAGCATTTT. The rearrangement links TRBV7-2 to TRBJ1-5; maybe TRBD1 (5 bases). The V end lost 2 bases, the J end lost 7 bases, and 12 bases lay between the germline ends. Germline V lookup: CDR1 SGHTA, CDR2 FQGNSA. The CDR3 totals 14 residues.

V usage is TRBV5-4 and J usage is TRBJ1-3; 9 nucleotides match TRBD1. There are 17 residues in the CDR3. Unmatched junction bases numbered 8, after V lost 4 bases and J lost 0 bases. Germline V gene lookup returns CDR1 SGHNT and CDR2 YYREEE (reference sequence). The chain's CDR3 is CASSRTGQGYSGNTIYF. The CDR3, as DNA: TGTGCCAGCAGCAGAACGGGACAGGGCTACTCTGGAAACACCATATATTTT.

The chain uses TRBV6-5 and TRBJ2-7; 7 bases match TRBD1. Looked up from germline, CDR1 is MNHEY and CDR2 is SVGAGI. Trimming removed 5 bases from V and 5 bases from J; junction bases left unmatched: 9. The CDR3 has 14 amino acids. The CDR3: CASSRQGDSHEQYF. The DNA for the CDR3 is TGTGCCAGCAGTCGACAGGGTGATTCCCACGAGCAGTACTTC.

The rearrangement uses TRBV28 and TRBJ2-1, with D perhaps matching TRBD1 (6 bases). Germline lookup yields CDR1 MDHEN and CDR2 SYDVKM. This CDR3 comprises 17 residues. Trimming stripped 7 bases from V and 2 bases from J, with 21 bases between. The CDR3 DNA reads TGTGCCAGCACCTCCGCAAGGGGCAGGGGAGCCTACAATGAGCAGTTCTTC. This codes for CASTSARGRGAYNEQFF.

The chain has TRBV7-2 and TRBJ1-4; D uncertain. The CDR3 runs to 15 residues. The V end was cut by 1 base, the J end by 6 bases, with 12 bases between. CDR1 is SGHTA, CDR2 FQGNSA, per germline. DNA for the CDR3: TGTGCCAGCAGCTTAGACGGGTCTCGGGATGAAAAACTGTTTTTT. Translating gives CASSLDGSRDEKLFF.

The rearrangement joins TRBV7-3 to TRBJ2-3; TRBD1 matches 9 bases. Looked up from germline, CDR1 is SGHTA and CDR2 is FQGTGA. Trimming removed 4 bases from V and 3 bases from J; junction bases left unmatched: 5. There are 15 residues in the CDR3. For the CDR3, the DNA is TGTGCCAGCAGCTCGACAGGGGGAGGAACAGATACGCAGTATTTT. Protein: CASSSTGGGTDTQYF. Full variable domain (outside the CDR3, taken from reference TRBV7-3 and TRBJ2-3): GAGVSQTPSNKVTEKGKYVELRCDPISGHTALYWYRQSLGQGPEFLIYFQGTGAADDSGLPNDRFFAVRPEGSVSTLKIQRTERGDSAVYLCASSSTGGGTDTQYFGPGTRLTVL.

V is TRBV4-1 and J is TRBJ2-1; D gene ambiguous. Germline V CDR1 and CDR2: MGHRA, YSYEKL. The CDR3 covers 15 residues. V was cut by 6 bases and J by 2 bases, with 14 bases left in between. CDR3 sequence: CASRLNPSAYNEQFF. CDR3 sequence (DNA): TGCGCCAGCAGACTCAACCCCTCGGCCTACAATGAGCAGTTCTTC.

The CDR3 region has the DNA TGCGCCAGCAGCTTGGTTCGGGATGAGCAGTTCTTC. Its protein is CASSLVRDEQFF. The chain recombines TRBV5-1 with TRBJ2-1; D gene ambiguous. From germline, CDR1 is SGHRS and CDR2 YFSETQ. V was cut by 0 bases and J by 8 bases, with 6 bases left in between. The CDR3 contains 12 residues.

The CDR3 region is CACIPGQSSGNTIYF. CDR3 bases: TGTGCCTGTATTCCGGGACAAAGCTCTGGAAACACCATATATTTT. The chain links TRBV28 to TRBJ1-3; maybe TRBD1 (6 bases). V was pared by 11 bases and J by 0 bases, with 17 bases between. This CDR3 is 15 amino acids long. CDR1 and CDR2 from the germline V gene are MDHEN and SYDVKM.

J is TRBJ1-1 and V is TRBV30; D ambiguous. V was shortened by 4 bases and J by 2 bases, with 11 bases between the two germline ends. CDR1 is GTSNPN, CDR2 SVGIG, per germline (reference sequence). The CDR3 contains 13 residues. CDR3 region: CAWKGVGNTEAFF. Written as DNA, the CDR3 is TGTGCCTGGAAGGGAGTTGGAAACACTGAAGCTTTCTTT.

V usage is TRBV2 and J usage is TRBJ2-5; 8 bases fit TRBD1. The germline CDR1 and CDR2 sequences are SNHLY and FYNNEI. V trimming: 8 bases; J trimming: 5 bases; junction bases outside the gene matches: 7. The CDR3 contains 13 residues. CDR3 coding DNA: TGTGCCAGCCAGGGGGCACGGGTGGAGACCCAGTACTTC. This codes for CASQGARVETQYF.

The gene calls are TRBV19 and TRBJ1-2; TRBD1 matches at 11 bases. The V and J ends lost 8 bases and 8 bases, in that order; junction bases with no gene match: 10. This CDR3 is built from 14 residues. Looked up from germline, CDR1 is LNHDA and CDR2 is SQIVND (reference sequence). CDR3 sequence reads: CASSPGQGARGYTF. CDR3 DNA: TGTGCCAGTTCTCCAGGACAGGGGGCGAGGGGCTACACCTTC.